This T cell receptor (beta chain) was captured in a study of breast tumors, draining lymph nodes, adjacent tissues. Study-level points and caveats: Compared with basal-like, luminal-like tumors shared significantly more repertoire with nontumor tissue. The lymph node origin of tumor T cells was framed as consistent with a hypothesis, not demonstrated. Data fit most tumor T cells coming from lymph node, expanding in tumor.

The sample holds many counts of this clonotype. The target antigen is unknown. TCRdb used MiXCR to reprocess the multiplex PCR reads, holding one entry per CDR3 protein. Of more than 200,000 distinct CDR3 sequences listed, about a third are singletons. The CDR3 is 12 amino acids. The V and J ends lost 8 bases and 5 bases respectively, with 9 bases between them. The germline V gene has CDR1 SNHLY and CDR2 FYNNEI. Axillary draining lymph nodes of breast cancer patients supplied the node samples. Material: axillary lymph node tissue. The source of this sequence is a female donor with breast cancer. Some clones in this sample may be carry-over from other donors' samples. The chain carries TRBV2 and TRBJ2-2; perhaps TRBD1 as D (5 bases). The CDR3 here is CASLRQTGELFF. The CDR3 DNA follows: TGTGCCAGCCTTCGACAGACCGGGGAGCTGTTTTTT. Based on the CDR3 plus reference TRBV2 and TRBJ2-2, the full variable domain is EPEVTQTPSHQVTQMGQEVILRCVPISNHLYFYWYRQILGQKVEFLVSFYNNEISEKSEIFDDQFSVERPDGSNFTLKIRSTKLEDSAMYFCASLRQTGELFFGEGSRLTVL.